This section outlines one T cell receptor (beta chain) sequence together with its context. In germline, CDR1 is SGHTA, CDR2 FQGTGA. Trimming took 5 bases from V and 6 from J; bases not matched to a gene: 6. This CDR3 region has 14 residues. These data come from a study of blood T cell repertoires in COVID-19. The wider study: COVID-19 samples, acute and convalescent, were from the United States, Italy and Spain. Nucleic acid was either cDNA or gDNA, and it came from T cells, B-cell-depleted T cells, or PBMCs.

Original handling: Counts of nucleated cells, estimated from reference gene primer amplification, were obtained. The method was immunoSEQ multiplex PCR; TCRdb's version includes in-frame clones alone and lacks a portion of them. The D gene and trimming were derived from the DNA, and the V and J assignments and clone size from that table. Among 40,000 to 50,000 clones listed, 70% to 90% were seen once. This TCR was sampled from a human donor in a cohort sampled during active COVID-19. The donor label of this sample is uncertain. The chain couples TRBV7-3 to TRBJ2-1, with 8 bases matching TRBD1. Specimen: peripheral blood. This CDR3 reads CASSPGTGSNEQFF. The CDR3 bases are TGTGCCAGCAGCCCCGGGACAGGATCCAATGAGCAGTTCTTC.